This T cell receptor (beta chain) was sequenced in a study of neoadjuvant nivolumab and ipilimumab in lung cancer. Turning to the study itself: Patients got nivolumab 3 mg/kg on days 1, 15 and 29; combination added ipilimumab 1 mg/kg day 1. General observations from the study: From pretherapy to surgery, tumor richness and clonality rose with dual therapy. Pretherapy blood TCR richness correlated positively with resected tumor richness. Compared with tumor-adjacent uninvolved lung, resected tumors showed greater richness and clonality.

Generated by immunoSEQ multiplex PCR, the TCRdb table keeps only in-frame clones and is missing some. This table holds around 20,000 clones, around 80% found once. The CDR3 runs to 14 residues. Germline trimming cut 4 bases from V and 6 bases from J; bases unmatched to any gene: 6. Germline CDR1 is MNHEY and CDR2 is SVGAGI. As concerns this clone: Its specificity is not known.

The receptor was isolated from an adult with non-small cell lung cancer. Material: tumor tissue, obtained after neoadjuvant nivolumab, alone or with ipilimumab, at or shortly before surgery. This chain uses TRBV6-5 with TRBJ1-2; 9 positions match TRBD1. CDR3 DNA sequence: TGTGCCAGCAGTTCTCCGGACAGGGGACATGGCTACACCTTC. This translates into CASSSPDRGHGYTF.